A single sample is the source of the 10 T cell receptor beta chains below, sequenced in a study of regulatory T cells in long-lasting Graves disease. Time point described: newly diagnosed GD, antithyroid drugs for less than 3 months. Isolated PBMC RNA provided the starting material for the TCR library. TCR beta libraries were built with iRepertoire HTBI primers and Arm-PCR of CDR3 regions. Each CDR3 protein gets one entry after TCRdb re-called the multiplex PCR reads with MiXCR. The table has 540,000 or so distinct CDR3 sequences, approximately 13% seen once. The sample was also reused in another study, on T cells in Graves' hyperthyroidism and ophthalmopathy.

Sequences were derived from peripheral blood mononuclear cells (PBMCs), sampled at new diagnosis, from a patient treated with antithyroid drugs. These receptors were taken from a man aged 25 to 40 with Graves disease.

To note about this clonotype: A far larger clone is just one base off, so this is likely a read error. The chain combines TRBV7-2 with TRBJ1-5; the match to TRBD1 covers 9 bases. Germline V gene data show CDR1 as SGHTA and CDR2 as FQGNSA. The CDR3 runs 13 residues. In nucleotides, the CDR3 is TGTGCCAGCAGGGGACAGGGCAATCGGCCCCAGCATTTT. This sequence encodes CASRGQGNRPQHF.

This clonotype was observed a few times. This chain joins TRBV5-1 and TRBJ2-2, with 7 bases fitting TRBD2. Germline CDR1 SGHRS, CDR2 YFSETQ. CDR3 length equals 16 residues. With V trimmed by 4 bases and J by 5 bases, 11 bases remained unmatched. The CDR3 region is CASSSRGSGGTGELFF. The CDR3, as DNA: TGCGCCAGCAGCAGCCGCGGGAGTGGAGGAACCGGGGAGCTGTTTTTT.

The chain is built from TRBV29-1 and TRBJ1-2, with 10 bases matching TRBD1. Germline V CDR1 and CDR2: SQVTM, ANQGSEA. This CDR3 region has 13 residues. Unmatched junction bases numbered 10, after V lost 7 bases and J lost 8 bases. The CDR3 region has the DNA TGCAGCGCGGCGGGACAGGGGACGCCCGGCTACACCTTC. Protein product: CSAAGQGTPGYTF.

At least ten counts were recorded for this clonotype. V and J are TRBV5-1 and TRBJ1-1; 7 bases align to TRBD1. Per germline, CDR1 SGHRS and CDR2 YFSETQ. Trimming removed 5 bases from V and 3 bases from J; junction bases left unmatched: 4. This CDR3 has 13 residues. CDR3 in DNA: TGCGCCAGCAGAAGGGACAGTGACACTGAAGCTTTCTTT. Protein sequence: CASRRDSDTEAFF. Based on the CDR3 plus reference TRBV5-1 and TRBJ1-1, the full variable domain is KAGVTQTPRYLIKTRGQQVTLSCSPISGHRSVSWYQQTPGQGLQFLFEYFSETQRNKGNFPGRFSGRQFSNSRSEMNVSTLELGDSALYLCASRRDSDTEAFFGQGTRLTVV.

The chain couples TRBV10-2 to TRBJ2-3; 7 nucleotides line up with TRBD2. The CDR3 is 15 amino acids. Germline V gene sequence: CDR1 WSHSY, CDR2 SAAADI. With 4 bases clipped from V and 4 bases from J, the junction kept 8 bases outside the gene matches. CDR3 protein: CASSGGGRGADTQYF. The CDR3 DNA is TGCGCCAGCAGTGGCGGCGGGAGAGGTGCAGATACGCAGTATTTT.

At least ten counts were recorded for this clonotype. The chain joins TRBV24-1 to TRBJ2-5; 10 nucleotides match TRBD1. J lost 5 bases, V lost 9 bases, and 8 bases had no gene match. Germline assignment: CDR1 KGHDR and CDR2 SFDVKD. This CDR3 is 14 amino acids long. The CDR3, as DNA: TGTGCCACCTCCGGACAGGGGGGAGAGGAGACCCAGTACTTC. Amino acid sequence: CATSGQGGEETQYF.

This clonotype was seen a few times. The chain couples TRBV10-3 to TRBJ1-1; D not certain. Germline V gene sequence: CDR1 ENHRY, CDR2 SYGVKD. This CDR3 comprises 16 residues. The V end lost 5 bases, the J end lost 4 bases, and 20 bases lay between the germline ends. CDR3 sequence reads: CAISPVSTVASTEAFF. CDR3 bases: TGTGCCATCAGTCCCGTTTCTACCGTGGCGAGCACTGAAGCTTTCTTT.

The V and J genes are TRBV12-3 or TRBV12-4 and TRBJ2-1; TRBD2 matches at 10 bases. There are 15 residues in the CDR3. V was clipped by 6 bases and J by 5 bases; unmatched bases: 7. In nucleotides, the CDR3 is TGTGCCAGCAGATCTAGCGGGAGTTTCGACAATGAGCAGTTCTTC. This gives the protein CASRSSGSFDNEQFF.

This clonotype was observed many times. This chain links TRBV18 with TRBJ2-5; 8 bases are shared with TRBD2. V lost 1 base and J lost 5; bases outside the gene matches: 9. This CDR3 spans 16 amino acids. The V gene's germline CDR1 is KGHSH and CDR2 LQKENI. The CDR3 region has the DNA TGTGCCAGCTCACCACTCGAGGGAGCGGGAGCGGAGACCCAGTACTTC. Its translation: CASSPLEGAGAETQYF.

This clonotype was recorded many times. The chain has TRBV12-3 or TRBV12-4 and TRBJ1-1, with a possible D match to TRBD1 (5 bases). V shed 5 bases and J shed 1 base, with 5 bases lying between them. The CDR3 is made up of 12 amino acids. The CDR3 nucleotides read TGTGCCAGCAGTGGGGGGAACACTGAAGCTTTCTTT. This codes for CASSGGNTEAFF.